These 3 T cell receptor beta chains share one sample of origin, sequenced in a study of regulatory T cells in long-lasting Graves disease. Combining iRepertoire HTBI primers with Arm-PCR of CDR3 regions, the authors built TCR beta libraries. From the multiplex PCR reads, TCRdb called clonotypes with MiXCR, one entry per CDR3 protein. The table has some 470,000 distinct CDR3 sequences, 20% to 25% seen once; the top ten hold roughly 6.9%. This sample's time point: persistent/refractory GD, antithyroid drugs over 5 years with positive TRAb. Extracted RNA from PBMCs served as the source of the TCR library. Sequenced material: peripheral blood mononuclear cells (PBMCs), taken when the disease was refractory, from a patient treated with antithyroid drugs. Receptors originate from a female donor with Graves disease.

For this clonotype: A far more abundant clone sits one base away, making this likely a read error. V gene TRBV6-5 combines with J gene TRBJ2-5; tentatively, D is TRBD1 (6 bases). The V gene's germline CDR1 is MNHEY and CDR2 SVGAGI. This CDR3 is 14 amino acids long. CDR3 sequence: CASSYSGTKEAQYF. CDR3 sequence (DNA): TGTGCCAGCAGTTACTCCGGGACAAAAGAGGCCCAGTACTTC.

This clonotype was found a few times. CDR3 sequence reads: CASSQGSEYLYEQYF. The CDR3 coding sequence is TGTGCCAGCAGCCAAGGATCCGAGTACCTCTACGAGCAGTACTTC. The chain has TRBV4-2 and TRBJ2-7; D is undetermined. V gave up 1 base and J gave up 3 bases, with 13 bases separating them. This CDR3 spans 15 amino acids. CDR1 and CDR2 from the germline V gene are LGHNA and YNFKEQ.

CDR3 nucleotides: TGTGCCAGCAGCCACCCCCACCGGGACAGCTACGAGCAGTACTTC. Translation: CASSHPHRDSYEQYF. The chain has TRBV7-9 and TRBJ2-7, with 7 nucleotides matching TRBD1. Germline assignment: CDR1 SEHNR and CDR2 FQNEAQ (reference sequence). J was trimmed by 3 bases and V by 5 bases; bases with no gene match: 10. This CDR3 comprises 15 residues.